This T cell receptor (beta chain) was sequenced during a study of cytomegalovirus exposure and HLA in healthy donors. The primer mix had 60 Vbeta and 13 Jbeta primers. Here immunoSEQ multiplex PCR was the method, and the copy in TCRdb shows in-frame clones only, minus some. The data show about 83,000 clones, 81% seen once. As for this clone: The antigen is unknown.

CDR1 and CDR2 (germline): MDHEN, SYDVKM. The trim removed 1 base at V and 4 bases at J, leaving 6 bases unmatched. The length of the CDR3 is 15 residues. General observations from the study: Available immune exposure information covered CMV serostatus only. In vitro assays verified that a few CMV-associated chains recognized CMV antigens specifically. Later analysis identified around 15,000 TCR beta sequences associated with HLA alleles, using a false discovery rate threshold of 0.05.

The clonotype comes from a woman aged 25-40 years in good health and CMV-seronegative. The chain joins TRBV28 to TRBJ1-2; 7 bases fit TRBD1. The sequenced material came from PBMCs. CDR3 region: CASSLSGGFGYGYTF. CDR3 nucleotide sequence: TGTGCCAGCAGTTTATCAGGGGGTTTCGGCTATGGCTACACCTTC.